These 14 T cell receptor beta chains were all obtained from the same sample, sequenced in a study of cytomegalovirus exposure and HLA in healthy donors. 60 Vbeta and 13 Jbeta primers were used in PCR. Sequenced by immunoSEQ multiplex PCR; TCRdb stores in-frame clones only, minus some. Seen here are 150,000 or so clones, about four fifths observed once, and the top ten hold roughly 1.5%. Material for sequencing was PBMCs. The source is a male donor in good health and CMV-seronegative.

The table lists this clone with a few counts. The sample holds other DNA sequences that translate to the same CDR3. The J gene is TRBJ1-2, the V gene TRBV29-1; no clear D. The V and J ends lost 4 bases and 7 bases respectively, with 10 bases between them. The CDR3 spans 11 residues. Germline CDR1 SQVTM, CDR2 ANQGSEA. As DNA, the CDR3 is TGCAGCGTTGGAGTCCCGGGTGGCTACACCTTC. Translation gives CSVGVPGGYTF.

The chain joins TRBV4-1 to TRBJ2-2; TRBD1 is a possible D gene (6 bases). The V and J ends lost 0 bases and 2 bases respectively, with 10 bases between them. CDR1 and CDR2 (germline): MGHRA, YSYEKL. CDR3 length equals 16 residues. CDR3 loop: CASSQDQGLNTGELFF. The DNA for the CDR3 is TGCGCCAGCAGCCAAGATCAGGGGCTCAACACCGGGGAGCTGTTTTTT.

The V call is TRBV19, the J call TRBJ2-1; possibly TRBD1 for D (6 bases). The CDR3 covers 16 residues. The germline V gene encodes CDR1 LNHDA and CDR2 SQIVND (reference sequence). Trimming cost V 2 bases and J 5 bases, with 16 bases left between them. CDR3 protein: CASSILGASPNNEQFF. Written as DNA, the CDR3 is TGTGCCAGTAGTATATTGGGGGCTTCACCGAACAATGAGCAGTTCTTC.

Written as DNA, the CDR3 is TGTGCCAGCAGTCAACTCGGGACTAGCAGAGACACCGGGGAGCTGTTTTTT. Translation gives CASSQLGTSRDTGELFF. This sequence joins TRBV7-9 and TRBJ2-2, with 9 bases that match TRBD2. After removal of 6 bases from V and 3 bases from J, the junction contained 11 bases not matched to a gene. The CDR3 loop spans 17 amino acids. Germline V gene sequence: CDR1 SEHNR, CDR2 FQNEAQ (reference sequence).

V and J are TRBV6-5 and TRBJ1-5; 7 positions agree with TRBD1. The CDR3 spans 13 residues. Trimming removed 2 bases from V and 13 bases from J; junction bases left unmatched: 8. Germline V gene sequence: CDR1 MNHEY, CDR2 SVGAGI. In DNA, the CDR3 is TGTGCCAGCAGTTACACCATAACAGGGGTTCAGCATTTT. It codes for CASSYTITGVQHF.

The chain couples TRBV6-6 to TRBJ1-4; a weak D match, TRBD1 (5 bases). The CDR3 contains 16 residues. The V end was cut by 2 bases, the J end by 0 bases, with 10 bases between. Looked up from germline, CDR1 is MNHNY and CDR2 is SVGAGI (reference sequence). The CDR3 DNA is TGTGCCAGCAGTTACGGGGGAGGTACAACTAATGAAAAACTGTTTTTT. Translated, it gives CASSYGGGTTNEKLFF.

This rearrangement joins TRBV25-1 to TRBJ2-1; 15 bases are a match to TRBD2. In germline, CDR1 is MGHDK, CDR2 SYGVNS. This CDR3 is 17 amino acids long. After removal of 4 bases from V and 6 bases from J, the junction contained 7 bases not matched to a gene. CDR3 amino acids: CASSGTSGGAPLNEQFF. For the CDR3, the DNA is TGTGCCAGCAGTGGGACTAGCGGGGGGGCCCCCCTCAATGAGCAGTTCTTC. Full variable domain (missing parts from reference TRBV25-1 and TRBJ2-1): EADIYQTPRYLVIGTGKKITLECSQTMGHDKMYWYQQDPGMELHLIHYSYGVNSTEKGDLSSESTVSRIRTEHFPLTLESARPSHTSQYLCASSGTSGGAPLNEQFFGPGTRLTVL.

This clone has just a few counts. The chain is built from TRBV4-2 and TRBJ2-1; D not resolved. Germline V gives CDR1 LGHNA, CDR2 YNFKEQ. This CDR3 spans 13 amino acids. Trimming removed 1 base at V and 5 bases at J, with 6 bases between. The CDR3 is CASSQVLDNEQFF. The CDR3 DNA follows: TGTGCCAGCAGCCAAGTTCTAGACAATGAGCAGTTCTTC.

This rearrangement joins TRBV7-2 to TRBJ2-7, with 9 bases matching TRBD2. The CDR3 has 15 amino acids. The germline V gene encodes CDR1 SGHTA and CDR2 FQGNSA. V lost 1 base, J lost 7 bases, and 8 bases stayed unmatched. DNA of the CDR3: TGTGCCAGCAGCTTAGAAGGGCTAGCGGGACGGGAGCAGTACTTC. This encodes CASSLEGLAGREQYF.

This clone has a single count. V and J are TRBV2 and TRBJ2-7; 9 positions match TRBD1. The CDR3 spans 15 residues. Germline CDR1 and CDR2: SNHLY and FYNNEI. Germline trimming cut 4 bases from V and 7 bases from J; bases unmatched to any gene: 11. The CDR3 reads CASSVAGTGSYEQYF. The DNA for the CDR3 is TGTGCCAGCAGTGTAGCCGGGACAGGGAGTTATGAGCAGTACTTC.

The DNA of the CDR3 is TGCAGCGTTGAAGTAGTTCCAGATACGCAGTATTTT. Protein sequence: CSVEVVPDTQYF. The gene calls are TRBV29-1 and TRBJ2-3; no definite D call. Germline assignment: CDR1 SQVTM and CDR2 ANQGSEA. Between the trimmed V and J ends, which lost 1 base and 4 bases, there was a span of 6 bases. This CDR3 region has 12 residues.

The CDR3 region is CASTEMVIASHVGEQFF. The CDR3 region has the DNA TGTGCCAGTACCGAGATGGTTATAGCTTCTCATGTTGGTGAGCAGTTCTTC. The rearrangement joins TRBV19 to TRBJ2-1, with no clear D. The germline V and J ends were trimmed by 7 bases and 9 bases, with 28 bases remaining between them. This CDR3 is built from 17 residues. The V gene's germline CDR1 is LNHDA and CDR2 SQIVND (reference sequence).

This rearrangement joins TRBV10-1 to TRBJ2-2; D is perhaps TRBD1 (5 bases). This CDR3 spans 13 amino acids. From germline, CDR1 is WNHNN and CDR2 SYGVQD (reference sequence). Trimming pared 6 bases from V and 5 bases from J, leaving 10 bases between. This CDR3 is CASSPTVTGELFF. The DNA of the CDR3 is TGCGCCAGCAGCCCGACAGTTACCGGGGAGCTGTTTTTT.

The chain joins TRBV6-6 to TRBJ2-4, with D maybe TRBD1 (5 bases). From germline, CDR1 is MNHNY and CDR2 SVGAGI (reference sequence). With 5 bases removed from V and 5 bases from J, the gap between germline ends came to 7 bases. CDR3 size: 12 residues. The CDR3 region is CASSPRENIQYF. CDR3 nucleotide sequence: TGTGCCAGCAGTCCCAGGGAAAACATTCAGTACTTC.